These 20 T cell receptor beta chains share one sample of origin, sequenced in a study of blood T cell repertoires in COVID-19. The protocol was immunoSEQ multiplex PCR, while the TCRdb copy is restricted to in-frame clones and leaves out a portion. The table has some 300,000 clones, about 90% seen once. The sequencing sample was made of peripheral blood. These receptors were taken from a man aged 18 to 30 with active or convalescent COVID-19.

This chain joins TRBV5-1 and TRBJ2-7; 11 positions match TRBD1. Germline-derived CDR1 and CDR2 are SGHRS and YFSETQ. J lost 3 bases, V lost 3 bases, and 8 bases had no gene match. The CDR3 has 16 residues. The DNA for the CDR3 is TGCGCCAGCAGCTCACACCGGGACAGGGGGGTCTACGAGCAGTACTTC. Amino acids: CASSSHRDRGVYEQYF. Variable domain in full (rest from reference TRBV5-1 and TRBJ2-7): KAGVTQTPRYLIKTRGQQVTLSCSPISGHRSVSWYQQTPGQGLQFLFEYFSETQRNKGNFPGRFSGRQFSNSRSEMNVSTLELGDSALYLCASSSHRDRGVYEQYFGPGTRLTVT.

As DNA, the CDR3 is TGTGCCAGCAGTTTAGAGGGACTAGCGGCCCAGTACTTC. It translates to CASSLEGLAAQYF. The chain recombines TRBV12-3 or TRBV12-4 with TRBJ2-5; 11 bases fit TRBD2. V was pared by 1 base and J by 9 bases, with 1 base of the junction left unmatched. The CDR3 loop spans 13 amino acids.

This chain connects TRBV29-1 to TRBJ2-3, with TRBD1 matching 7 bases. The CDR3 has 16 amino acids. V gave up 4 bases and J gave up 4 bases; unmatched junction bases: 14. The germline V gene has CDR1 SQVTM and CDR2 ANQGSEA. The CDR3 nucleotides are TGCAGCGTTGGGCCTAAAACAGGGGAGTATTCAGATACGCAGTATTTT. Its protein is CSVGPKTGEYSDTQYF.

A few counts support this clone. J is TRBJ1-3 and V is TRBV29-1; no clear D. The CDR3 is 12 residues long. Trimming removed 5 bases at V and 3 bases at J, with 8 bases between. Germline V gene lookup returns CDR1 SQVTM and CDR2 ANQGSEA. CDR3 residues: CSVLHFGNTIYF. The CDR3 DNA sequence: TGCAGCGTTCTCCACTTTGGAAACACCATATATTTT.

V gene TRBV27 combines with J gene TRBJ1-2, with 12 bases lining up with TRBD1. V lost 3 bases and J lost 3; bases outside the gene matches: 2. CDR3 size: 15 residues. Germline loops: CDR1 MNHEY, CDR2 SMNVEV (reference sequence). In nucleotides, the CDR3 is TGTGCCAGCAGTTTCGGGACAGGGGGCGACTATGGCTACACCTTC. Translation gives CASSFGTGGDYGYTF.

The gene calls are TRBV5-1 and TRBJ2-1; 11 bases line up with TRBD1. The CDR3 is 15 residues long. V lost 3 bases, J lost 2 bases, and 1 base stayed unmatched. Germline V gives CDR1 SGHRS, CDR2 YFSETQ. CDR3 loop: CASSWGQGAYNEQFF. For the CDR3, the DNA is TGCGCCAGCAGCTGGGGACAGGGGGCCTACAATGAGCAGTTCTTC.

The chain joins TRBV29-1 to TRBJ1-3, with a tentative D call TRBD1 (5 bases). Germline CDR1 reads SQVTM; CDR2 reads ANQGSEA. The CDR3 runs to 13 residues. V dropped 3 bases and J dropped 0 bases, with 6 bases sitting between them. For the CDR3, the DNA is TGCAGCGTTGAGACAGTCTCTGGAAACACCATATATTTT. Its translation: CSVETVSGNTIYF.

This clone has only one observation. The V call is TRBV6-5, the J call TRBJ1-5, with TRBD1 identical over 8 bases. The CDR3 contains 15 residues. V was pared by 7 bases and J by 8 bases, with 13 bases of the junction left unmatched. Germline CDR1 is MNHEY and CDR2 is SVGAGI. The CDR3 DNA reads TGTGCCAGCAACAGTTACGGACAGGGCTTCGAGCCCCAGCATTTT. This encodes CASNSYGQGFEPQHF.

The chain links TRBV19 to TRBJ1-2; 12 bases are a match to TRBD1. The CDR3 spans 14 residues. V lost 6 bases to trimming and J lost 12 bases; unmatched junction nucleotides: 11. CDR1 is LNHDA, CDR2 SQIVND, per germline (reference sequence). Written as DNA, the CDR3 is TGTGCCAGTAGATCCCGGGACAGGGGGCTCCTCCACACCTTC. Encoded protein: CASRSRDRGLLHTF. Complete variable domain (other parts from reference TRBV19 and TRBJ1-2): DGGITQSPKYLFRKEGQNVTLSCEQNLNHDAMYWYRQDPGQGLRLIYYSQIVNDFQKGDIAEGYSVSREKKESFPLTVTSAQKNPTAFYLCASRSRDRGLLHTFGSGTRLTVV.

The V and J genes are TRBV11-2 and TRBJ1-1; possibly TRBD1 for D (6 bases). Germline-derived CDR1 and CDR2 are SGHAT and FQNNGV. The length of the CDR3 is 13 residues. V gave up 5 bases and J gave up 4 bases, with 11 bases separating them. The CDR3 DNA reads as TGTGCCAGCAGCCAGGACAGATTCACTGAAGCTTTCTTT. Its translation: CASSQDRFTEAFF.

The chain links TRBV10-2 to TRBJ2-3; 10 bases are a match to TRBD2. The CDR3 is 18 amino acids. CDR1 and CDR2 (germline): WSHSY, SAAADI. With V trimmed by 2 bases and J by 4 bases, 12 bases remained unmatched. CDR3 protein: CASSEGNLAGAAADTQYF. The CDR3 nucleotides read TGCGCCAGCAGTGAGGGCAACCTAGCGGGGGCAGCAGCAGATACGCAGTATTTT.

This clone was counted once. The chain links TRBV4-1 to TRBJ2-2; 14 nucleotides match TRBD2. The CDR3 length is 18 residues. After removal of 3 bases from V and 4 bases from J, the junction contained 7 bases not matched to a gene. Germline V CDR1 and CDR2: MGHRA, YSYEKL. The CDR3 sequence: CASSHGLAGGRGTGELFF. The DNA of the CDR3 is TGCGCCAGCAGCCACGGACTAGCGGGGGGACGAGGCACCGGGGAGCTGTTTTTT.

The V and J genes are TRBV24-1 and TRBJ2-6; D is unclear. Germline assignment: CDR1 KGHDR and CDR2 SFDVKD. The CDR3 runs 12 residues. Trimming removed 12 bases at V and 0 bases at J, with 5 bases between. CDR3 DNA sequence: TGTGCCCCAGACTCTGGGGCCAACGTCCTGACTTTC. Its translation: CAPDSGANVLTF.

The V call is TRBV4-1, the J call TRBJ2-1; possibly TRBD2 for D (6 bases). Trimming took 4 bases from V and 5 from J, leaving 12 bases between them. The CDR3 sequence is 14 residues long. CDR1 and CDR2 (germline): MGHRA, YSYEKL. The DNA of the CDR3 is TGCGCCAGCAGCCCTGGGGCTAGCGACAATGAGCAGTTCTTC. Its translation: CASSPGASDNEQFF.

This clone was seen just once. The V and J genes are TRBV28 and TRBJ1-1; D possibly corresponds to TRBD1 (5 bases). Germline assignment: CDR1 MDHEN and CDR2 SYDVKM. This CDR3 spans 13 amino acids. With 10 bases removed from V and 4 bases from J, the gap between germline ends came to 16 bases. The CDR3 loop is CATPGPGGTEAFF. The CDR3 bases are TGTGCCACACCGGGACCCGGGGGCACTGAAGCTTTCTTT. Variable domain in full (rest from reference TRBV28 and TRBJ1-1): DVKVTQSSRYLVKRTGEKVFLECVQDMDHENMFWYRQDPGLGLRLIYFSYDVKMKEKGDIPEGYSVSREKKERFSLILESASTNQTSMYLCATPGPGGTEAFFGQGTRLTVV.

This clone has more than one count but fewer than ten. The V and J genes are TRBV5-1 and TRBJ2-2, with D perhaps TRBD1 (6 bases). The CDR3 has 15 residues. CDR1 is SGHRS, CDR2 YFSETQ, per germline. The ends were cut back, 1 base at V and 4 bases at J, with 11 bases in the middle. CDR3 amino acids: CASSLMWTATGELFF. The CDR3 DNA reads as TGCGCCAGCAGCTTGATGTGGACAGCCACCGGGGAGCTGTTTTTT.

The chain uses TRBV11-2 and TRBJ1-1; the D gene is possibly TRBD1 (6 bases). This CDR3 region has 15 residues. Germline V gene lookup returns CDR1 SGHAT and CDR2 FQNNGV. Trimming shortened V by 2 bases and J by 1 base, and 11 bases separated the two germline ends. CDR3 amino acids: CASSLSAGANTEAFF. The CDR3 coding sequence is TGTGCCAGCAGCTTAAGCGCAGGGGCGAACACTGAAGCTTTCTTT.

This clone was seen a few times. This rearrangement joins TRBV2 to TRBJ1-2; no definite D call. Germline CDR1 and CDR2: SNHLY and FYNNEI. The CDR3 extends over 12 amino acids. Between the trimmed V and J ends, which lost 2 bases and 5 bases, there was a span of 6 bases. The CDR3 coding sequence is TGTGCCAGCAGTGAAAGGGAGTATGGCTACACCTTC. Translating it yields CASSEREYGYTF. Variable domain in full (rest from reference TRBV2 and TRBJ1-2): EPEVTQTPSHQVTQMGQEVILRCVPISNHLYFYWYRQILGQKVEFLVSFYNNEISEKSEIFDDQFSVERPDGSNFTLKIRSTKLEDSAMYFCASSEREYGYTFGSGTRLTVV.

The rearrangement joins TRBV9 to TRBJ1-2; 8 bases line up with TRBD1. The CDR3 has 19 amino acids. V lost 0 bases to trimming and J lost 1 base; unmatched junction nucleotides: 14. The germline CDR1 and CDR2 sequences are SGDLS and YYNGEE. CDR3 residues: CASSVDNGTGHYGNYGYTF. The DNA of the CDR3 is TGTGCCAGCAGCGTAGATAACGGGACAGGACATTATGGTAACTATGGCTACACCTTC.

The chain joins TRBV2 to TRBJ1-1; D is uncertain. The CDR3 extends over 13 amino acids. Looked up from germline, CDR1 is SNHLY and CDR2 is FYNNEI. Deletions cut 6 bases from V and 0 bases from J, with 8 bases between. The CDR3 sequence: CASRTQMNTEAFF. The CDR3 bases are TGTGCCAGCAGGACTCAAATGAACACTGAAGCTTTCTTT.